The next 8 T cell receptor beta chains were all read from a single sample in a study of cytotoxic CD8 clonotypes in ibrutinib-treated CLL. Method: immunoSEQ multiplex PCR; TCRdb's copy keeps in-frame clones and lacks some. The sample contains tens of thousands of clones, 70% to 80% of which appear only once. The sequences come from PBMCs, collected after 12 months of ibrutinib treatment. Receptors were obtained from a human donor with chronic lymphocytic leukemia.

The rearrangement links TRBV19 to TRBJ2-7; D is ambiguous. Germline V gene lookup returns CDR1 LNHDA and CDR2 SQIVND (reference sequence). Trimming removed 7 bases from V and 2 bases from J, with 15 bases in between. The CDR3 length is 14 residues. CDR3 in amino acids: CASMLVAPTYEQYF. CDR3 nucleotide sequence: TGTGCCAGTATGTTGGTGGCACCGACCTACGAGCAGTACTTC.

CDR3 sequence: CATTESAGKNIQYF. The CDR3 DNA sequence: TGTGCCACCACCGAATCTGCGGGCAAAAACATTCAGTACTTC. V and J are TRBV28 and TRBJ2-4; tentatively, D is TRBD2 (5 bases). This CDR3 spans 14 amino acids. Germline CDR1 MDHEN, CDR2 SYDVKM. The ends were cut back, 10 bases at V and 3 bases at J, with 16 bases in the middle. Using reference TRBV28 and TRBJ2-4 for the parts outside the CDR3, the full variable domain is DVKVTQSSRYLVKRTGEKVFLECVQDMDHENMFWYRQDPGLGLRLIYFSYDVKMKEKGDIPEGYSVSREKKERFSLILESASTNQTSMYLCATTESAGKNIQYFGAGTRLSVL.

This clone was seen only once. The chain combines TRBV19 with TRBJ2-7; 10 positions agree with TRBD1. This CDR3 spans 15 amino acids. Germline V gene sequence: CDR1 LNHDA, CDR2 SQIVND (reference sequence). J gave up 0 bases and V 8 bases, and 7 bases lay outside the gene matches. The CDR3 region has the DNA TGTGCCAGTCAAGCCGGGACAGGGGCCTCCTACGAGCAGTACTTC. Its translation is CASQAGTGASYEQYF.

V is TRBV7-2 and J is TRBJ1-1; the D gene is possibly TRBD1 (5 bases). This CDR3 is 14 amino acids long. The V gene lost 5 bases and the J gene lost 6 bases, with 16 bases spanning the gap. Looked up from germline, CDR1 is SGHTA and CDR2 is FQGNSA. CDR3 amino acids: CASSPNPLGAEAFF. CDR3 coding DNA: TGTGCCAGCAGCCCCAACCCCCTAGGGGCTGAAGCTTTCTTT.

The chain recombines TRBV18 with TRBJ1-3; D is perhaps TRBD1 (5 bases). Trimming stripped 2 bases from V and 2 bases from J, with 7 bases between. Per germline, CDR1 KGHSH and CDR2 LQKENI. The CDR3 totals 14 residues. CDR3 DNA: TGTGCCAGCTCACCAGCCAGGGCTGGAAACACCATATATTTT. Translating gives CASSPARAGNTIYF. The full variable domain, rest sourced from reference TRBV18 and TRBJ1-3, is NAGVMQNPRHLVRRRGQEARLRCSPMKGHSHVYWYRQLPEEGLKFMVYLQKENIIDESGMPKERFSAEFPKEGPSILRIQQVVRGDSAAYFCASSPARAGNTIYFGEGSWLTVV.

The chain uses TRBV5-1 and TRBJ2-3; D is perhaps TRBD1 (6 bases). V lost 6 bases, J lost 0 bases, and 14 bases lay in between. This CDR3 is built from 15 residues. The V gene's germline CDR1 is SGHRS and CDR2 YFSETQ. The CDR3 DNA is TGCGCCAGCAACGTGATACAGGGAAGCACAGATACGCAGTATTTT. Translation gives CASNVIQGSTDTQYF.

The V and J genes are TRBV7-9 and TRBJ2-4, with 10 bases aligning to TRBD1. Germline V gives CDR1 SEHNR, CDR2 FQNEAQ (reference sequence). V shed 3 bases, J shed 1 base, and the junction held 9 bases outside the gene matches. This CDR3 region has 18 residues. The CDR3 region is CASSFGKPGQGAKNIQYF. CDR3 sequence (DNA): TGTGCCAGCAGCTTCGGGAAGCCGGGACAGGGGGCCAAAAACATTCAGTACTTC. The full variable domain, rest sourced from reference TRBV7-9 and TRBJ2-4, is DTGVSQNPRHKITKRGQNVTFRCDPISEHNRLYWYRQTLGQGPEFLTYFQNEAQLEKSRLLSDRFSAERPKGSFSTLEIQRTEQGDSAMYLCASSFGKPGQGAKNIQYFGAGTRLSVL.

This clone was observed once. The CDR3 sequence is CASSGVSNTGELFF. CDR3 nucleotide sequence: TGCGCCAGCAGTGGGGTCTCGAACACCGGGGAGCTGTTTTTT. The chain links TRBV5-1 to TRBJ2-2; D uncertain. CDR1 and CDR2 from the germline V gene are SGHRS and YFSETQ. The CDR3 is 14 residues long. Deletions cut 5 bases from V and 0 bases from J, with 8 bases between.